The 10 T cell receptor beta chains reported below all come from one sample, sequenced in a study of T cell responses to AZD1222 COVID-19 vaccine. TCRdb keeps only in-frame clones here, not all; method: immunoSEQ multiplex PCR. In the table there are about 180,000 clones, about 93% of which are singletons. Source: peripheral blood, taken 28 days after the second dose of the MenACWY control vaccine. The receptors come from an adult who received the MenACWY meningococcal vaccine as a control.

The V and J genes are TRBV7-2 and TRBJ2-1, with 10 bases fitting TRBD2. J lost 4 bases, V lost 1 base, and 7 bases had no gene match. The germline gives CDR1 SGHTA, CDR2 FQGNSA. The CDR3 consists of 17 residues. The CDR3 sequence is CASSLVSSGGSYNEQFF. The CDR3 DNA sequence: TGTGCCAGCAGCTTAGTCAGTAGCGGGGGGTCATACAATGAGCAGTTCTTC.

The chain links TRBV3-1 (or the pseudogene TRBV3-2) to TRBJ1-2, with 9 bases aligning to TRBD1. Trimming cost V 6 bases and J 7 bases; bases outside gene matches: 15. Germline V gene sequence: CDR1 LGHDT, CDR2 YNNKEL (reference sequence). The CDR3 runs to 16 residues. As DNA, the CDR3 is TGTGCCAGCAGTCAAAATTTCGGGACAGGGAACGCTGGCTACACCTTC. Its translation: CASSQNFGTGNAGYTF.

The V gene is TRBV4-1, the J gene TRBJ2-1; a weak D match, TRBD2 (6 bases). The germline CDR1 and CDR2 sequences are MGHRA and YSYEKL. The CDR3 totals 17 residues. Trimming took off 3 bases at V and 1 base at J, with 16 bases between the two ends. CDR3 bases: TGCGCCAGCAGCCATCTCCGACTAGTTCGGTCCTACAATGAGCAGTTCTTC. Protein sequence: CASSHLRLVRSYNEQFF.

V is TRBV10-3 and J is TRBJ2-7; D not resolved. Trimming took 3 bases from V and 6 from J, leaving 9 bases between them. The CDR3 runs to 12 residues. The germline V gene encodes CDR1 ENHRY and CDR2 SYGVKD. CDR3 in DNA: TGTGCCATCAGTGACTCCACGAGCGAGCAGTACTTC. As protein: CAISDSTSEQYF.

The chain couples TRBV5-1 to TRBJ2-6; D might be TRBD1 (6 bases). CDR1 and CDR2 (germline): SGHRS, YFSETQ. The V end lost 0 bases, the J end lost 0 bases, and 7 bases lay between the germline ends. The CDR3 has 16 amino acids. The CDR3 is CASSLGTVSGANVLTF. CDR3 DNA sequence: TGCGCCAGCAGCTTGGGGACAGTCTCTGGGGCCAACGTCCTGACTTTC.

This clone came up once. The chain uses TRBV6-5 and TRBJ1-1; the match to TRBD1 covers 11 bases. V lost 2 bases to trimming and J lost 6 bases; unmatched junction nucleotides: 5. Germline CDR1 and CDR2: MNHEY and SVGAGI. CDR3 length equals 15 residues. In DNA, the CDR3 is TGTGCCAGCAGTTACCGGGACAGGGGGGAACCTGAAGCTTTCTTT. It yields the protein CASSYRDRGEPEAFF.

Worth noting for this clone: The junction shows a germline mismatch at one end, possibly a read error. This sequence joins TRBV7-7 and TRBJ2-5; D unclear. The length of the CDR3 is 15 residues. CDR1 is SSHAT, CDR2 FNYEAQ, per germline (reference sequence). The CDR3 DNA sequence: TGTGCTAGCAGCCCTGGAGCCGGGTCGCAAGAGACCCAGTACTTC. It yields the protein CASSPGAGSQETQYF.

The chain has TRBV2 and TRBJ2-2; no definite D call. The CDR3 consists of 15 residues. The germline CDR1 and CDR2 sequences are SNHLY and FYNNEI. Deletions cut 6 bases from V and 4 bases from J, with 15 bases between. In nucleotides, the CDR3 is TGTGCCAGCAGAATGGGATTAGCCTTCACCGGGGAGCTGTTTTTT. Translation: CASRMGLAFTGELFF.

This rearrangement joins TRBV19 to TRBJ1-5; D is possibly TRBD1 (6 bases). The germline V gene encodes CDR1 LNHDA and CDR2 SQIVND (reference sequence). The V end was cut by 3 bases, the J end by 10 bases, with 16 bases between. This CDR3 contains 14 residues. The CDR3 nucleotides read TGTGCCAGTAGTATTACCGGGACATTTGGACCCCAGCATTTT. Translated: CASSITGTFGPQHF.

CDR3 sequence reads: CASDRGGGYEQYF. The DNA of the CDR3 is TGTGCCAGCGATCGGGGGGGAGGTTACGAGCAGTACTTC. The chain has TRBV7-2 and TRBJ2-7; 8 positions agree with TRBD2. In germline, CDR1 is SGHTA, CDR2 FQGNSA. The CDR3 is made up of 13 amino acids. V was clipped by 8 bases and J by 4 bases; unmatched bases: 7.